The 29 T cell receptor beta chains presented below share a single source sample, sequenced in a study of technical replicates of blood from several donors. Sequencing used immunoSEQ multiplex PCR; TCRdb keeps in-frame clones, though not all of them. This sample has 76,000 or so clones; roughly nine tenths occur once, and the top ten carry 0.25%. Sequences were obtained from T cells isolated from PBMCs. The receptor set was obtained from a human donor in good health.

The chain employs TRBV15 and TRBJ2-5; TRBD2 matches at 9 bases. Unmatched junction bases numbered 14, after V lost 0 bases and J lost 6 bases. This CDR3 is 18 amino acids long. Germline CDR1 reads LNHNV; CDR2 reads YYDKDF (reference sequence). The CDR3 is CATSRDQDPSGTFKTQYF. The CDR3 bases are TGTGCCACCAGCAGAGACCAAGACCCTAGCGGGACTTTCAAGACCCAGTACTTC.

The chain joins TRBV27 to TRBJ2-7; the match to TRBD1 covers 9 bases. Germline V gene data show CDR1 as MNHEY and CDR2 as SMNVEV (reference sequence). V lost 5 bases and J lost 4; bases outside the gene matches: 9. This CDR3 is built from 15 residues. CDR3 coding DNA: TGTGCCAGCAGTCACCCGGGACAGGGAGGATACGAGCAGTACTTC. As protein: CASSHPGQGGYEQYF.

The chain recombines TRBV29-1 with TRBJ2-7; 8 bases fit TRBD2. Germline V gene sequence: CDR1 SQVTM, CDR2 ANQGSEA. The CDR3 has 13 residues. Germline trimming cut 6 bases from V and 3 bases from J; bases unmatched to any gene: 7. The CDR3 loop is CSVLQREHYEQYF. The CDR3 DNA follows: TGCAGCGTGCTCCAGCGGGAGCACTACGAGCAGTACTTC.

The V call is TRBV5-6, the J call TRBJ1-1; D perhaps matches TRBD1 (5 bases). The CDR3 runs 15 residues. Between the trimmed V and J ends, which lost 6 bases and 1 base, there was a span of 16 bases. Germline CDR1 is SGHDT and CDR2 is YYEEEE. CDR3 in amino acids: CASISVGAPNTEAFF. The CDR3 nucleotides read TGTGCCAGCATTAGTGTAGGGGCCCCGAACACTGAAGCTTTCTTT.

The CDR3 nucleotides are TGTGCCAGCTCCTTAGCGGGAGAGACCCAGTACTTC. This gives the protein CASSLAGETQYF. The chain uses TRBV18 and TRBJ2-5; 7 nucleotides align to TRBD2. The V and J ends lost 6 bases and 4 bases, in that order; junction bases with no gene match: 2. Germline CDR1 and CDR2: KGHSH and LQKENI. This CDR3 is built from 12 residues.

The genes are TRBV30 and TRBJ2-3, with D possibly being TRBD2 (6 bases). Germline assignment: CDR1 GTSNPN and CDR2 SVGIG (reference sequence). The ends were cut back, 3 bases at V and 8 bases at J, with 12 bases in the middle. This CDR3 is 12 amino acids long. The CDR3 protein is CAWRGTRSTQYF. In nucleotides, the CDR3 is TGTGCCTGGAGGGGGACTCGGTCTACGCAGTATTTT.

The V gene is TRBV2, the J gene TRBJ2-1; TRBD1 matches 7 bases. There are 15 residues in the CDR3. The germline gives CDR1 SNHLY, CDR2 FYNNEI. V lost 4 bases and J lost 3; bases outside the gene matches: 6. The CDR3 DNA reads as TGTGCCAGCAGTGTAGGGGGCCCGGGCTACAATGAGCAGTTCTTC. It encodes CASSVGGPGYNEQFF.

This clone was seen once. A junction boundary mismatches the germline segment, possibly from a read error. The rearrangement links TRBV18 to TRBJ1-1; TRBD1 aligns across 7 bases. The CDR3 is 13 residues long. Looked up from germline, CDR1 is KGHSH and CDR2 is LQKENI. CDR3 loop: CASSPTGDTEAFF. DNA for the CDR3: TGTGCCAGCTCACCAACAGGGGACACGGAAGCTTTCTTT.

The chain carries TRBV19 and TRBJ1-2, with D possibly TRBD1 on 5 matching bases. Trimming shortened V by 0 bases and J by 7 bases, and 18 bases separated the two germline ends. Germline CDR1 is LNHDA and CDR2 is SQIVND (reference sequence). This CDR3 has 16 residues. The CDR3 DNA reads TGTGCCAGTAGTATAGAGCTACTGGGGCGAGTCGGTGGCTACACCTTC. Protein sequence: CASSIELLGRVGGYTF.

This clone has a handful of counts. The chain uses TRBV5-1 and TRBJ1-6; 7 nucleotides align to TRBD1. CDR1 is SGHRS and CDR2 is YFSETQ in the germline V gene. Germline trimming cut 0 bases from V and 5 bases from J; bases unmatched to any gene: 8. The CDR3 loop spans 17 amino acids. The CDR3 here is CASSLASGTADNSPLHF. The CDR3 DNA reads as TGCGCCAGCAGCTTGGCCTCTGGGACAGCCGATAATTCACCCCTCCACTTT.

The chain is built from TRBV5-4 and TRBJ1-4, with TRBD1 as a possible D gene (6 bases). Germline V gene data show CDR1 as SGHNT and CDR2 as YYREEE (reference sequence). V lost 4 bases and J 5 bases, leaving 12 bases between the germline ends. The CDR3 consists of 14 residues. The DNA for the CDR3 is TGTGCCAGCAGCCAGAAGACAGGAAATGAAAAACTGTTTTTT. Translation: CASSQKTGNEKLFF.

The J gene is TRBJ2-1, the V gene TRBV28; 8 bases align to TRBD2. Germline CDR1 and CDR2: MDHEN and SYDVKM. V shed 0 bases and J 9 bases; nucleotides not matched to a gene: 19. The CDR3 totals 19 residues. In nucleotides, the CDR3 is TGTGCCAGCAGTTTATGGGCAAAGTTAGCGGGAAAAGAGGGAGGTGAGCAGTTCTTC. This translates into CASSLWAKLAGKEGGEQFF.

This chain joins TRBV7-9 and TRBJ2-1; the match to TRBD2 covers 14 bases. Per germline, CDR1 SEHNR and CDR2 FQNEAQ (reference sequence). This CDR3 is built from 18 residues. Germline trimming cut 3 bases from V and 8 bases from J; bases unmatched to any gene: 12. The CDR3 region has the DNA TGTGCCAGCAGCTTTAGACTAGCGGGGGGGCCAGGATGGGATGAGCAGTTCTTC. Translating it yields CASSFRLAGGPGWDEQFF.

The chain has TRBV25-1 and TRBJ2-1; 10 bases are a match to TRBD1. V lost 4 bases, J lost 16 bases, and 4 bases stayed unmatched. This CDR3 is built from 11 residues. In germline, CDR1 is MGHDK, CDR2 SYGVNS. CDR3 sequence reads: CASSAGTGDFF. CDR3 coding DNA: TGTGCCAGCAGTGCCGGGACAGGGGATTTCTTC.

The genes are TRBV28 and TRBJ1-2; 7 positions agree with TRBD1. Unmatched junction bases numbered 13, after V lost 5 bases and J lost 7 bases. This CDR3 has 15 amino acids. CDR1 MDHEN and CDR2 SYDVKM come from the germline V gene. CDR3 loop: CASSPADRDFTGYTF. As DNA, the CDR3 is TGTGCCAGCAGTCCCGCTGACAGGGATTTCACTGGCTACACCTTC.

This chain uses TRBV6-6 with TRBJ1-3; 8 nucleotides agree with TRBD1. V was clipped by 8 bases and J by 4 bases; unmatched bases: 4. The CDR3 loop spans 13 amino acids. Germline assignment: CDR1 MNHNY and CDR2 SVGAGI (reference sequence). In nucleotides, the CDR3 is TGTGCCAGCGGACAGGGTAACGGAAACACCATATATTTT. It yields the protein CASGQGNGNTIYF.

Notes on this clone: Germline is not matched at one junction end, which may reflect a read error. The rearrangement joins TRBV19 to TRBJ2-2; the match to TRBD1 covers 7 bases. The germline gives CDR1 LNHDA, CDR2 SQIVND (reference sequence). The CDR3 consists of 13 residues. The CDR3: CASNIQGSGELFF. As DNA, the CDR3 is TGTGCCAGTAATATACAGGGGTCAGGGGAGCTGTTTTTT.

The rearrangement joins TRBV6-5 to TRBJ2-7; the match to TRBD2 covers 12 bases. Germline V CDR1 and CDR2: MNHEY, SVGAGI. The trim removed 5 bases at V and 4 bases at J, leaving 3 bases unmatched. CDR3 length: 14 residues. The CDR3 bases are TGTGCCAGCAGTAGACTAGCGGGAGCGTACGAGCAGTACTTC. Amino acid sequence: CASSRLAGAYEQYF.

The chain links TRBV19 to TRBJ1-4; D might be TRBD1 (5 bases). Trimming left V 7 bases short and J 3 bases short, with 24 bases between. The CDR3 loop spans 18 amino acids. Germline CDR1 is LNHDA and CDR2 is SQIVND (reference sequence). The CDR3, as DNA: TGTGCCAGTAAGAATACCGCATCTCGGGGGGTGGCTAATGAAAAACTGTTTTTT. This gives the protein CASKNTASRGVANEKLFF.

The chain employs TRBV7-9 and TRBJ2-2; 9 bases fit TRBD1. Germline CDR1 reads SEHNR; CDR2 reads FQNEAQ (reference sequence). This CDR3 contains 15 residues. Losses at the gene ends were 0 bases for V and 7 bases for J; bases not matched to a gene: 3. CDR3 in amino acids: CASSLARTGDGELFF. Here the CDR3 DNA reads TGTGCCAGCAGCTTAGCTCGGACAGGGGACGGGGAGCTGTTTTTT. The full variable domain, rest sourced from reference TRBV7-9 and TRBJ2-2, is DTGVSQNPRHKITKRGQNVTFRCDPISEHNRLYWYRQTLGQGPEFLTYFQNEAQLEKSRLLSDRFSAERPKGSFSTLEIQRTEQGDSAMYLCASSLARTGDGELFFGEGSRLTVL.

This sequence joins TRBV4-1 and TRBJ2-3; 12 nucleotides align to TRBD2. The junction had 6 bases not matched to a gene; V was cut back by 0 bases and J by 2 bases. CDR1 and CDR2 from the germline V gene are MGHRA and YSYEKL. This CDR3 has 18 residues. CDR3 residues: CASSQDLLAGGFTDTQYF. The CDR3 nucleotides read TGCGCCAGCAGCCAAGACCTACTAGCGGGAGGCTTCACAGATACGCAGTATTTT.

The CDR3 sequence: CAWSVDSTLYNEQFF. The CDR3, as DNA: TGTGCCTGGAGTGTGGACAGTACCCTCTACAATGAGCAGTTCTTC. V usage is TRBV30 and J usage is TRBJ2-1, with D perhaps matching TRBD1 (6 bases). Trimming removed 0 bases from V and 3 bases from J, with 12 bases in between. The CDR3 covers 15 residues. CDR1 is GTSNPN and CDR2 is SVGIG in the germline V gene (reference sequence).

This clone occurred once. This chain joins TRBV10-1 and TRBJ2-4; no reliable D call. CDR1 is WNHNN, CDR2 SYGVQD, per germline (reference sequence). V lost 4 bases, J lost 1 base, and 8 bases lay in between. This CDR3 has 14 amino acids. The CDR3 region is CASSGGNAKNIQYF. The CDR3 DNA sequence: TGCGCCAGCAGTGGAGGAAATGCCAAAAACATTCAGTACTTC.

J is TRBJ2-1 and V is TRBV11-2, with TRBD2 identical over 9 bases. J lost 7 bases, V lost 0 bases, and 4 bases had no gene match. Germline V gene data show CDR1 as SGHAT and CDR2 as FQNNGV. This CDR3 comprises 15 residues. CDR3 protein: CASSLDQRGVNEQFF. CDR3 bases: TGTGCCAGCAGCTTAGATCAGCGGGGGGTGAATGAGCAGTTCTTC. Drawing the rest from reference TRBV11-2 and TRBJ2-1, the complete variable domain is EAGVAQSPRYKIIEKRQSVAFWCNPISGHATLYWYQQILGQGPKLLIQFQNNGVVDDSQLPKDRFSAERLKGVDSTLKIQPAKLEDSAVYLCASSLDQRGVNEQFFGPGTRLTVL.

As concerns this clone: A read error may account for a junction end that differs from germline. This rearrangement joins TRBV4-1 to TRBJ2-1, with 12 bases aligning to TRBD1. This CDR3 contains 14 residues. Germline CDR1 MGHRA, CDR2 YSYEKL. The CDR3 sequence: CDSSQGQGANEQFF. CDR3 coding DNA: TGCGACAGCAGCCAGGGACAGGGGGCGAATGAGCAGTTCTTC.

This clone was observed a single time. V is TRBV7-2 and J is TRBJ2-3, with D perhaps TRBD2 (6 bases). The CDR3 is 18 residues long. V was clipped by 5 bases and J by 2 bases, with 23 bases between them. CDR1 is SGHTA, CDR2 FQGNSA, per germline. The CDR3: CASSQSGSGLVNTDTQYF. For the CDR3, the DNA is TGTGCCAGCAGCCAATCTGGGAGCGGGTTGGTTAACACAGATACGCAGTATTTT. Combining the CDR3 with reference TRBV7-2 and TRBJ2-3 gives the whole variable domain GAGVSQSPSNKVTEKGKDVELRCDPISGHTALYWYRQSLGQGLEFLIYFQGNSAPDKSGLPSDRFSAERTGGSVSTLTIQRTQQEDSAVYLCASSQSGSGLVNTDTQYFGPGTRLTVL.

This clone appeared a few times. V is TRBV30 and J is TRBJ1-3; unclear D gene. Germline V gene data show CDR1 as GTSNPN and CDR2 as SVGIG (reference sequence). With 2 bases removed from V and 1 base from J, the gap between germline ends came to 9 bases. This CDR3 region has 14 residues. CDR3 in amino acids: CAWSRARSGNTIYF. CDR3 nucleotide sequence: TGTGCCTGGAGTCGCGCCAGGTCTGGAAACACCATATATTTT.

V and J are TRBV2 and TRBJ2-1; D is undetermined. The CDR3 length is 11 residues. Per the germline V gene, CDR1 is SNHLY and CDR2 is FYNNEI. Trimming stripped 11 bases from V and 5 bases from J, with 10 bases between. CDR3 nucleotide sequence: TGTGCCTGCGGAGAGGACAATGAGCAGTTCTTC. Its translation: CACGEDNEQFF.

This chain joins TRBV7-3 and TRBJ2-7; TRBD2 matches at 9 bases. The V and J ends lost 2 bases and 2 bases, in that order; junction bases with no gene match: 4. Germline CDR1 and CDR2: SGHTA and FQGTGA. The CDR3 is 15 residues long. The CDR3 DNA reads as TGTGCCAGCAGCTTAGGAAGCGGGGGGACCTACGAGCAGTACTTC. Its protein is CASSLGSGGTYEQYF.